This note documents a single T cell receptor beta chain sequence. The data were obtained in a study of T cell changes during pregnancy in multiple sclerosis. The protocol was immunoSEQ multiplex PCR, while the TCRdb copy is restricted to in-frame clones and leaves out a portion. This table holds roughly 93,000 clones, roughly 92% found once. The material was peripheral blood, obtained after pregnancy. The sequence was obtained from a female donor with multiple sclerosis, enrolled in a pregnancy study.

CDR3 amino acids: CASRISGSYEQYF. CDR3 nucleotides: TGTGCCAGCAGGATATCAGGCTCCTACGAGCAGTACTTC. The rearrangement uses TRBV5-4 and TRBJ2-7, with unresolved D. Germline V gene sequence: CDR1 SGHNT, CDR2 YYREEE (reference sequence). The CDR3 runs to 13 residues. The V end lost 5 bases, the J end lost 0 bases, and 9 bases lay between the germline ends.